The 30 T cell receptor beta chains below all came from one sample that was sequenced in a study of blood T cell repertoires in COVID-19. Only in-frame clones appear in the TCRdb table, and some are missing; sequencing was by immunoSEQ multiplex PCR. The sample includes some 110,000 clones, 75% to 90% of them seen just once. Sequenced material: peripheral blood. These TCRs come from a woman over 75 with COVID-19, enrolled during active disease.

This CDR3 reads CASSLGGLAGTDTQYF. In DNA, the CDR3 is TGTGCCAGCAGTTTAGGGGGACTAGCGGGAACAGATACGCAGTATTTT. The chain is built from TRBV28 and TRBJ2-3; TRBD2 agrees at 13 bases. The trim removed 2 bases at V and 3 bases at J, leaving 2 bases unmatched. Germline-derived CDR1 and CDR2 are MDHEN and SYDVKM. The CDR3 is made up of 16 amino acids. The variable domain in full, completed from reference TRBV28 and TRBJ2-3, reads DVKVTQSSRYLVKRTGEKVFLECVQDMDHENMFWYRQDPGLGLRLIYFSYDVKMKEKGDIPEGYSVSREKKERFSLILESASTNQTSMYLCASSLGGLAGTDTQYFGPGTRLTVL.

V usage is TRBV19 and J usage is TRBJ1-5; D is unclear. The CDR3 loop spans 17 amino acids. CDR1 and CDR2 from the germline V gene are LNHDA and SQIVND (reference sequence). V was trimmed by 0 bases and J by 0 bases, leaving 12 bases between them. CDR3: CASSIEWSPYSNQPQHF. CDR3 nucleotides: TGTGCCAGTAGTATAGAGTGGTCACCCTATAGCAATCAGCCCCAGCATTTT.

This clone was counted a few times. The DNA for the CDR3 is TGTGCCAGCAGCCCGGGAGCGGGAGGGCGGAATGAGCAGTTCTTC. This gives the protein CASSPGAGGRNEQFF. The chain joins TRBV7-3 to TRBJ2-1; TRBD2 matches at 10 bases. Germline V gene lookup returns CDR1 SGHTA and CDR2 FQGTGA. CDR3 length equals 15 residues. The trim removed 5 bases at V and 7 bases at J, leaving 8 bases unmatched.

The V and J genes are TRBV14 and TRBJ2-3, with 7 nucleotides matching TRBD2. Germline CDR1 is SGHDN and CDR2 is FVKESK. V shed 4 bases and J 5 bases; nucleotides not matched to a gene: 21. This CDR3 has 19 amino acids. The CDR3 bases are TGTGCCAGCAGCCGAGAGTGGGTGACGGGAGGTGTCTTGGTAGATACGCAGTATTTT. Protein product: CASSREWVTGGVLVDTQYF.

The chain employs TRBV7-2 and TRBJ2-5; 8 nucleotides agree with TRBD1. This CDR3 has 15 residues. Per germline, CDR1 SGHTA and CDR2 FQGNSA. V was pared by 5 bases and J by 4 bases, with 9 bases of the junction left unmatched. For the CDR3, the DNA is TGTGCCAGCAGCCATCGGACAGGGAGTCCAGAGACCCAGTACTTC. Its translation is CASSHRTGSPETQYF.

The rearrangement joins TRBV19 to TRBJ2-3, with D possibly TRBD2 on 6 matching bases. Germline CDR1 is LNHDA and CDR2 is SQIVND (reference sequence). Trimming stripped 9 bases from V and 1 base from J, with 11 bases between. The CDR3 has 13 amino acids. This CDR3 reads CASRERGTDTQYF. CDR3 in DNA: TGTGCCAGCCGAGAGCGGGGCACAGATACGCAGTATTTT.

The table lists this clone with a few counts. This chain joins TRBV5-1 and TRBJ1-6, with TRBD1 as a possible D gene (5 bases). CDR1 and CDR2 (germline): SGHRS, YFSETQ. The CDR3 runs to 13 residues. The V and J ends lost 6 bases and 8 bases respectively, with 12 bases between them. CDR3 region: CASKTATDSPLHF. CDR3 DNA: TGCGCCAGCAAGACAGCAACGGATTCACCCCTCCACTTT.

The chain employs TRBV19 and TRBJ2-1; D is unclear. The CDR3 runs 13 residues. The V gene's germline CDR1 is LNHDA and CDR2 SQIVND (reference sequence). The V gene lost 2 bases and the J gene lost 8 bases, with 10 bases spanning the gap. CDR3 DNA sequence: TGTGCCAGTAGTATAATGACAACTGATGAGCAGTTCTTC. Protein product: CASSIMTTDEQFF.

The chain combines TRBV19 with TRBJ1-3; D gene uncertain. This CDR3 region has 13 residues. CDR1 is LNHDA, CDR2 SQIVND, per germline (reference sequence). Deletions cut 7 bases from V and 3 bases from J, with 10 bases between. DNA for the CDR3: TGTGCCAGTATTAAGCTCGGTGGAAACACCATATATTTT. This gives the protein CASIKLGGNTIYF.

The rearrangement links TRBV6-5 to TRBJ2-7; unclear D gene. V lost 0 bases and J lost 0, with 12 bases in between. CDR3 length: 16 residues. Looked up from germline, CDR1 is MNHEY and CDR2 is SVGAGI. The CDR3 here is CASSYSSLRSSYEQYF. The CDR3 DNA is TGTGCCAGCAGTTACTCGAGTTTGAGGAGCTCCTACGAGCAGTACTTC.

This chain joins TRBV18 and TRBJ2-2, with 8 bases matching TRBD2. J gave up 5 bases and V 3 bases, and 8 bases lay outside the gene matches. The CDR3 has 16 residues. The germline gives CDR1 KGHSH, CDR2 LQKENI. The CDR3 coding sequence is TGTGCCAGCTCACCCAAAAGCGGGAGTTCAACCGGGGAGCTGTTTTTT. Translated, it gives CASSPKSGSSTGELFF.

This clone was found a few times. The chain carries TRBV7-2 and TRBJ2-3; 8 bases align to TRBD1. This CDR3 is 14 amino acids long. Unmatched junction bases numbered 6, after V lost 5 bases and J lost 5 bases. Germline V gene data show CDR1 as SGHTA and CDR2 as FQGNSA. The CDR3 DNA sequence: TGTGCCAGCAGCCGGACAGGGACGATAGATACGCAGTATTTT. Its protein is CASSRTGTIDTQYF.

This chain joins TRBV20-1 and TRBJ2-3, with 16 bases that match TRBD2. Germline V lookup: CDR1 DFQATT, CDR2 SNEGSKA (reference sequence). This CDR3 contains 17 residues. After removal of 3 bases from V and 2 bases from J, the junction contained 5 bases not matched to a gene. Here the CDR3 DNA reads TGCAGTGCTAGTGGGGGGACTAGCGGGAGGGCCACAGATACGCAGTATTTT. This gives the protein CSASGGTSGRATDTQYF.

This clone has only a few counts. The V gene is TRBV28, the J gene TRBJ1-2; 7 bases are shared with TRBD1. Germline trimming cut 2 bases from V and 7 bases from J; bases unmatched to any gene: 4. The germline V gene encodes CDR1 MDHEN and CDR2 SYDVKM. This CDR3 spans 13 amino acids. The CDR3: CASSLGGGSGYTF. In DNA form, the CDR3 reads TGTGCCAGCAGTTTAGGAGGGGGCTCTGGCTACACCTTC.

This sequence joins TRBV7-9 and TRBJ2-6, with 7 bases that match TRBD1. The germline gives CDR1 SEHNR, CDR2 FQNEAQ (reference sequence). Trimming cost V 5 bases and J 1 base; bases outside gene matches: 5. The CDR3 contains 16 residues. CDR3 sequence (DNA): TGTGCCAGCAGCCAGGGGGTTTGGTCTGGGGCCAACGTCCTGACTTTC. Translated: CASSQGVWSGANVLTF.

The chain joins TRBV9 to TRBJ2-3; 8 positions match TRBD2. CDR3 length: 15 amino acids. Germline V gene lookup returns CDR1 SGDLS and CDR2 YYNGEE. The trim removed 0 bases at V and 5 bases at J, leaving 5 bases unmatched. In DNA, the CDR3 is TGTGCCAGCAGCGTAGCGGGAGGGCCCTTAGATACGCAGTATTTT. As protein: CASSVAGGPLDTQYF.

The CDR3 reads CASSPQGGTEAFF. The CDR3 DNA follows: TGTGCCAGCTCACCCCAGGGGGGCACTGAAGCTTTCTTT. The gene calls are TRBV18 and TRBJ1-1; 7 bases fit TRBD1. The CDR3 consists of 13 residues. Germline V gene data show CDR1 as KGHSH and CDR2 as LQKENI. The trim removed 3 bases at V and 4 bases at J, leaving 2 bases unmatched.

The chain is built from TRBV5-5 and TRBJ2-1; 9 positions agree with TRBD1. Unmatched junction bases numbered 10, after V lost 7 bases and J lost 5 bases. The germline CDR1 and CDR2 sequences are SGHKS and YYEKEE (reference sequence). The CDR3 extends over 15 amino acids. The CDR3 coding sequence is TGTGCCAGCGTCCTTACAGGGGGCGCCCACAATGAGCAGTTCTTC. Encoded protein: CASVLTGGAHNEQFF.

The V gene is TRBV4-3, the J gene TRBJ1-5; 9 bases agree with TRBD1. Trimming cost V 1 base and J 8 bases; bases outside gene matches: 0. CDR1 is LGHNA and CDR2 is YSLEER in the germline V gene. This CDR3 is 13 amino acids long. CDR3 bases: TGCGCCAGCAGCCAAGGGACAGGGGAGCCCCAGCATTTT. Translation gives CASSQGTGEPQHF.

The V and J genes are TRBV7-9 and TRBJ1-4; D gene unclear. Deletions cut 1 base from V and 4 bases from J, with 7 bases between. The CDR3 is 14 residues long. Germline V gene data show CDR1 as SEHNR and CDR2 as FQNEAQ (reference sequence). Written as DNA, the CDR3 is TGTGCCAGCAGCTTAGGGCAGGTTAATGAAAAACTGTTTTTT. This codes for CASSLGQVNEKLFF.

The V gene is TRBV5-1, the J gene TRBJ2-4; TRBD2 is a possible D gene (5 bases). Germline V gene lookup returns CDR1 SGHRS and CDR2 YFSETQ. Trimming removed 2 bases at V and 3 bases at J, with 6 bases between. CDR3 length: 13 amino acids. The CDR3 nucleotides are TGCGCCAGCAGCTTCGGACTCAAAAACATTCAGTACTTC. Translated, it gives CASSFGLKNIQYF.

The chain employs TRBV28 and TRBJ1-2; D is unresolved. CDR1 and CDR2 from the germline V gene are MDHEN and SYDVKM. CDR3 length equals 13 residues. Deletions cut 1 base from V and 8 bases from J, with 11 bases between. The CDR3, as DNA: TGTGCCAGCAGTTTATCCAGTCCGGGGGGCTACACCTTC. Translation: CASSLSSPGGYTF.

The rearrangement uses TRBV3-1 (or the pseudogene TRBV3-2) and TRBJ2-1, with 8 bases identical to TRBD1. Germline V lookup: CDR1 LGHDT, CDR2 YNNKEL (reference sequence). V dropped 4 bases and J dropped 5; count of bases not matched to a gene: 7. This CDR3 has 15 amino acids. The CDR3, as DNA: TGTGCCAGCAGCCTCGGACAGGGTTCGAACAATGAGCAGTTCTTC. Translation: CASSLGQGSNNEQFF.

This rearrangement joins TRBV19 to TRBJ2-3; possibly TRBD1 for D (6 bases). V was shortened by 8 bases and J by 1 base, with 13 bases between the two germline ends. The CDR3 has 14 residues. The germline V gene encodes CDR1 LNHDA and CDR2 SQIVND (reference sequence). The DNA of the CDR3 is TGTGCCAGTGGGACATCTTCGGGCACAGATACGCAGTATTTT. Translating it yields CASGTSSGTDTQYF. Combining the CDR3 with reference TRBV19 and TRBJ2-3 gives the whole variable domain DGGITQSPKYLFRKEGQNVTLSCEQNLNHDAMYWYRQDPGQGLRLIYYSQIVNDFQKGDIAEGYSVSREKKESFPLTVTSAQKNPTAFYLCASGTSSGTDTQYFGPGTRLTVL.

In this sample, this clone turned up a few times. V and J are TRBV6-5 and TRBJ1-5, with a possible D match to TRBD1 (6 bases). From germline, CDR1 is MNHEY and CDR2 SVGAGI. The CDR3 is made up of 12 amino acids. Trimming shortened V by 7 bases and J by 6 bases, and 10 bases separated the two germline ends. The CDR3 sequence is CASTTQGQPQHF. Written as DNA, the CDR3 is TGTGCCAGCACCACACAGGGTCAGCCCCAGCATTTT.

This chain uses TRBV9 with TRBJ2-1; TRBD2 matches at 13 bases. J lost 7 bases, V lost 7 bases, and 8 bases had no gene match. The germline V gene has CDR1 SGDLS and CDR2 YYNGEE. There are 15 residues in the CDR3. The CDR3 bases are TGTGCCAGCGGGCGGGGACTAGCGGGAAGGAATGAGCAGTTCTTC. Residues: CASGRGLAGRNEQFF.

V and J are TRBV19 and TRBJ2-2, with a possible D match to TRBD1 (5 bases). There are 13 residues in the CDR3. Trimming took off 6 bases at V and 3 bases at J, with 8 bases between the two ends. The germline V gene has CDR1 LNHDA and CDR2 SQIVND (reference sequence). CDR3 in DNA: TGTGCCAGTAGCCTCAGGGACACCGGGGAGCTGTTTTTT. The encoded protein is CASSLRDTGELFF. The whole variable domain, filled in from reference TRBV19 and TRBJ2-2, reads DGGITQSPKYLFRKEGQNVTLSCEQNLNHDAMYWYRQDPGQGLRLIYYSQIVNDFQKGDIAEGYSVSREKKESFPLTVTSAQKNPTAFYLCASSLRDTGELFFGEGSRLTVL.

This chain links TRBV12-3 or TRBV12-4 with TRBJ1-1; D unresolved. V was cut by 3 bases and J by 2 bases, with 7 bases left in between. The CDR3 spans 13 residues. CDR3: CASSLRDNTEAFF. The CDR3 nucleotides read TGTGCCAGCAGTTTGAGGGATAACACTGAAGCTTTCTTT.

The V and J genes are TRBV2 and TRBJ2-1, with TRBD1 matching 9 bases. The CDR3 consists of 17 residues. The germline CDR1 and CDR2 sequences are SNHLY and FYNNEI. Unmatched junction bases numbered 13, after V lost 6 bases and J lost 4 bases. CDR3 in DNA: TGTGCCAGCAGCTTGGGACAGGGCCCCTCGCCATACAATGAGCAGTTCTTC. Its protein is CASSLGQGPSPYNEQFF.

This clone was counted between two and nine times. The CDR3 DNA is TGTGCCAGCAGTTCCCGACAGGCCCGAGGGACGGAACTGTTTTTT. As protein: CASSSRQARGTELFF. This chain uses TRBV6-5 with TRBJ1-4, with D maybe TRBD1 (6 bases). Trimming took off 4 bases at V and 12 bases at J, with 21 bases between the two ends. CDR3 length: 15 residues. Germline assignment: CDR1 MNHEY and CDR2 SVGAGI.